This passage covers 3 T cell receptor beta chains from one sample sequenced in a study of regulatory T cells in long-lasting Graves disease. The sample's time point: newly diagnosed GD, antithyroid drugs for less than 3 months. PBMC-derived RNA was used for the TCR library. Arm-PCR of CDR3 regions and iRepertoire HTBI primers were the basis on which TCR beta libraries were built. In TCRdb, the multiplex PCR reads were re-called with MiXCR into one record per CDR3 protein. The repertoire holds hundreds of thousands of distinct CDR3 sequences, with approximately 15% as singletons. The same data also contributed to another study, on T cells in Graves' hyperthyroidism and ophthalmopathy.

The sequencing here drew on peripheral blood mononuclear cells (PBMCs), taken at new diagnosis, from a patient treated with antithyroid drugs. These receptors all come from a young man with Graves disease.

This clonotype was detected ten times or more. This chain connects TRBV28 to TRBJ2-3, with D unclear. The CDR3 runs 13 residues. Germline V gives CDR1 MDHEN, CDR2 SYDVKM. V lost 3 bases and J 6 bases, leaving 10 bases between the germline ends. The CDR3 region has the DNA TGTGCCAGCAGTTTGCCGGACGGGGATACGCAGTATTTT. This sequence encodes CASSLPDGDTQYF. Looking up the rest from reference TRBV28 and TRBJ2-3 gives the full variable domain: DVKVTQSSRYLVKRTGEKVFLECVQDMDHENMFWYRQDPGLGLRLIYFSYDVKMKEKGDIPEGYSVSREKKERFSLILESASTNQTSMYLCASSLPDGDTQYFGPGTRLTVL.

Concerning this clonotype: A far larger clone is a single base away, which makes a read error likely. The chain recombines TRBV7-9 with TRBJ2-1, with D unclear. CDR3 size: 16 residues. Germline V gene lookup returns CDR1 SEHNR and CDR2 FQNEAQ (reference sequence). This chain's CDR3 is CAGSLARSLSYNEQFF. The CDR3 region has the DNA TGTGCCGGCAGCTTAGCTCGCTCACTCTCCTACAATGAGCAGTTCTTC.

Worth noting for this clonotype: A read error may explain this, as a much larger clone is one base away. CDR3 in DNA: TGTGCCACCAGTGAACCTGGACGGTTAAGCCCCTACGAGCAGTACTTC. It yields the protein CATSEPGRLSPYEQYF. The V gene is TRBV24-1, the J gene TRBJ2-7; D remains ambiguous. The CDR3 runs to 16 residues. Trimming removed 4 bases from V and 2 bases from J, with 17 bases in between. The V gene's germline CDR1 is KGHDR and CDR2 SFDVKD.